Sequencing of this T cell receptor (beta chain) was carried out in a study of T cell responses to AZD1222 COVID-19 vaccine. Overall study findings and caveats: White British ancestry dominated among donors, who included more females, and clonal diversity was possibly underestimated. With dominance at 160-218 and 743-854, vaccine-associated CD4 TCRs spanned spike. No repertoire was sampled before or during the peak T cell response, only after it. AZD1222 recipients seropositive at baseline numbered only five to seven.

With respect to this clone: Its matching antigen is unknown.

Sequencing used immunoSEQ multiplex PCR; TCRdb keeps in-frame clones, though not all of them. There are some 120,000 clones in the sample; roughly 93% occur only once, and around 1.6% lies in the top ten. This CDR3 has 17 amino acids. Germline lookup yields CDR1 KGHSH and CDR2 LQKENI. Trimming cost V 2 bases and J 8 bases; bases outside gene matches: 13. The chain links TRBV18 to TRBJ1-1; 11 positions match TRBD1. This sequence was found in an adult who received the AZD1222 COVID-19 vaccine. The starting material was peripheral blood, obtained 28 days after the second AZD1222 dose. CDR3 in amino acids: CASSPTQTRTGGWEAFF. The DNA for the CDR3 is TGTGCCAGCTCACCAACCCAAACCCGGACAGGGGGCTGGGAAGCTTTCTTT.